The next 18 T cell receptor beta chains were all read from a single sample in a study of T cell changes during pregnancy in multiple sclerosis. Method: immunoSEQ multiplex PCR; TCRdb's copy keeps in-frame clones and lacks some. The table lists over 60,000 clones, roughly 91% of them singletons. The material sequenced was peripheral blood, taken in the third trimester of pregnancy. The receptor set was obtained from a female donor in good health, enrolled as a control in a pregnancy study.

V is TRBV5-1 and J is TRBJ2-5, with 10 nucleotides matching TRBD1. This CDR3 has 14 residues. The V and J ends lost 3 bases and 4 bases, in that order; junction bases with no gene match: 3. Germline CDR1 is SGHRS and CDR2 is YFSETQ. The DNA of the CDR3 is TGCGCCAGCAGCTCGAGGACAGGGGGAGAGACCCAGTACTTC. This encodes CASSSRTGGETQYF.

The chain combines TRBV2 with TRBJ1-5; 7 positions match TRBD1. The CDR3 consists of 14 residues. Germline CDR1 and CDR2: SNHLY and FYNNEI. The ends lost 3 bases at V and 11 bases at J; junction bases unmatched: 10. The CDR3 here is CASSDGTAVKAQHF. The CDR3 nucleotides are TGTGCCAGCAGTGATGGGACAGCCGTGAAGGCCCAGCATTTT. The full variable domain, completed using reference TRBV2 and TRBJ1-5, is EPEVTQTPSHQVTQMGQEVILRCVPISNHLYFYWYRQILGQKVEFLVSFYNNEISEKSEIFDDQFSVERPDGSNFTLKIRSTKLEDSAMYFCASSDGTAVKAQHFGDGTRLSIL.

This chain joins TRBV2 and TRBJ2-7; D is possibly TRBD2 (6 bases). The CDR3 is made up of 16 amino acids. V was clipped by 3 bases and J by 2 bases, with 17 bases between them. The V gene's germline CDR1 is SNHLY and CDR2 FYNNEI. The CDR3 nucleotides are TGTGCCAGCAGTGATCTGGGAGCGGGCCTACCCTACGAGCAGTACTTC. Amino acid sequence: CASSDLGAGLPYEQYF.

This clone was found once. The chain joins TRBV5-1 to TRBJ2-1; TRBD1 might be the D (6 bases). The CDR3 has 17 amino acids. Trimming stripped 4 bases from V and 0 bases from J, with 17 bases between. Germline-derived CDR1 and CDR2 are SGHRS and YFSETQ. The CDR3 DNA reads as TGCGCCAGCAGCCCGGACAGTACCTCCGTCTCCTACAATGAGCAGTTCTTC. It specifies CASSPDSTSVSYNEQFF.

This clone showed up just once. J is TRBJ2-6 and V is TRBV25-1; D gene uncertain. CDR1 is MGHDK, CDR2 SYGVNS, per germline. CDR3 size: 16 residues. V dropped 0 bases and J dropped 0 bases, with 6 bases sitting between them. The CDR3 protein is CASSEYGGSGANVLTF. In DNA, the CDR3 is TGTGCCAGCAGTGAATACGGCGGCTCTGGGGCCAACGTCCTGACTTTC.

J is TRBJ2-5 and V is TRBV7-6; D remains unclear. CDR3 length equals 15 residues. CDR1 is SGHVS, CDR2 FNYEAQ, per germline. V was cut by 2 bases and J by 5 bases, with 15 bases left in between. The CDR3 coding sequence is TGTGCCAGCAGCTTATTTTCGCGGTCGCGGGAGACCCAGTACTTC. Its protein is CASSLFSRSRETQYF.

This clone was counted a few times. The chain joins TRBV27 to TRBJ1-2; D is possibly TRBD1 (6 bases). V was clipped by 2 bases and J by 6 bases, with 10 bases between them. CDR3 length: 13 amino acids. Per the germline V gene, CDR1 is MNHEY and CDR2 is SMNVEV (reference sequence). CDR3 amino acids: CASSLRGADGYTF. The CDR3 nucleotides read TGTGCCAGCAGTTTACGGGGGGCGGATGGCTACACCTTC.

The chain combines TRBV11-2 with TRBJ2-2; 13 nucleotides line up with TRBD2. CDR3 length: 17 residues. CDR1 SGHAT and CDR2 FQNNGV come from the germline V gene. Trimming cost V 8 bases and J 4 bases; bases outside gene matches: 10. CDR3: CASRLLAGGPVTGELFF. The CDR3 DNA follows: TGTGCCAGCCGTTTACTAGCGGGGGGGCCGGTCACCGGGGAGCTGTTTTTT.

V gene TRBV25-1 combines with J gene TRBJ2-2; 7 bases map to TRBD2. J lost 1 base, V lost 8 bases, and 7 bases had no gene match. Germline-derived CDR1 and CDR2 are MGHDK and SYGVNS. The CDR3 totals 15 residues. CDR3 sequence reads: CASDEGGRNTGELFF. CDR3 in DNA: TGTGCCAGCGACGAGGGCGGGAGGAACACCGGGGAGCTGTTTTTT.

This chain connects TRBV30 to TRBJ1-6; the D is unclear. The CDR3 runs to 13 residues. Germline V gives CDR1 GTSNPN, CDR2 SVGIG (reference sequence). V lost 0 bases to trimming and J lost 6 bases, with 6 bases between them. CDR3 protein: CAWSVQSNSPLHF. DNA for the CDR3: TGTGCCTGGAGTGTACAAAGTAATTCACCCCTCCACTTT.

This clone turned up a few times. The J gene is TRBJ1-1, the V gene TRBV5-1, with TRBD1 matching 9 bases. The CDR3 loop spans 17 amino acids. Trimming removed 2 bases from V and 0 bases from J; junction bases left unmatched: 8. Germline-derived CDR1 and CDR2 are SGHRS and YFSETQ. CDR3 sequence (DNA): TGCGCCAGCAGCTTAACCGGGACAGGGTCCATGAACACTGAAGCTTTCTTT. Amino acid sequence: CASSLTGTGSMNTEAFF.

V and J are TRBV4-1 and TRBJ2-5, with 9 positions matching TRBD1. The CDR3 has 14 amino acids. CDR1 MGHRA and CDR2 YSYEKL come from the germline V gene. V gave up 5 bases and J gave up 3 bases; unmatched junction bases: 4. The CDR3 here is CASSMRTGEETQYF. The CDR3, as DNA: TGCGCCAGCAGCATGCGGACAGGGGAAGAGACCCAGTACTTC.

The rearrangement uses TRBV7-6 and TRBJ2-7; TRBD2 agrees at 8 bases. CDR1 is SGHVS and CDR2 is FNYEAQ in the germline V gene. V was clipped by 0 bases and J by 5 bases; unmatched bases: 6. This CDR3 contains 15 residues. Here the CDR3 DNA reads TGTGCCAGCAGCTTAGCCGGGAGGGCCGTGAACGAGCAGTACTTC. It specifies CASSLAGRAVNEQYF.

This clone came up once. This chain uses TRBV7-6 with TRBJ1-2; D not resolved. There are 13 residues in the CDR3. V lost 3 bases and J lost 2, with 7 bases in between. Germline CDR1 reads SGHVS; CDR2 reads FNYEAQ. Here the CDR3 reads CASSFSQNYGYTF. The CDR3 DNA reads TGTGCCAGCAGCTTCTCACAGAACTATGGCTACACCTTC. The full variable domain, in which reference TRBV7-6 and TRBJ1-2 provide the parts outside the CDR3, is GAGVSQSPRYKVTKRGQDVALRCDPISGHVSLYWYRQALGQGPEFLTYFNYEAQQDKSGLPNDRFSAERPEGSISTLTIQRTEQRDSAMYRCASSFSQNYGYTFGSGTRLTVV.

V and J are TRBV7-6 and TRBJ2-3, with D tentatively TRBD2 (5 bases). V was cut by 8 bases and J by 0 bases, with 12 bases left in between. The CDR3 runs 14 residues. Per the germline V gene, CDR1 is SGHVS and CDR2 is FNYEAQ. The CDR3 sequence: CASRGGVSTDTQYF. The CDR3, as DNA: TGTGCCAGCCGTGGAGGCGTCAGCACAGATACGCAGTATTTT.

The CDR3 DNA follows: TGTGCCAGCAGCCGTCGAGGACTAGCGGGGAGCTCCTACGAGCAGTACTTC. Translation: CASSRRGLAGSSYEQYF. V and J are TRBV11-2 and TRBJ2-7, with 12 nucleotides matching TRBD2. This CDR3 spans 17 amino acids. After removal of 5 bases from V and 0 bases from J, the junction contained 8 bases not matched to a gene. Looked up from germline, CDR1 is SGHAT and CDR2 is FQNNGV.

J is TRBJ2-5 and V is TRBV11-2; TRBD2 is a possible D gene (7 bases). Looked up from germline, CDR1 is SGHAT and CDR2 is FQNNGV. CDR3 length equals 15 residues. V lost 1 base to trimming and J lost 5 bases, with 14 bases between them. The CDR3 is CASSLGAGAGETQYF. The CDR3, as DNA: TGTGCCAGCAGCTTAGGCGCGGGGGCTGGTGAGACCCAGTACTTC.

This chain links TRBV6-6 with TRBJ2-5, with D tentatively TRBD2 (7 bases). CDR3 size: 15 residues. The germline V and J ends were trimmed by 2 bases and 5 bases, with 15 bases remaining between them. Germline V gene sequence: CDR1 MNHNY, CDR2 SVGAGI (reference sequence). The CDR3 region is CASSYGHEGGETQYF. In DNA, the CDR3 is TGTGCCAGCAGTTACGGCCACGAGGGGGGGGAGACCCAGTACTTC.